This T cell receptor (beta chain) was captured in a study of shared clonotypes between healthy human individuals. Study findings and constraints: Blood was the only sampled material, and tissue repertoires likely differ. Non-shared clonotypes displayed generation probabilities falling below those of clonotypes present in all four donors. Larger estimated richness was generally recorded for naive subsets relative to memory subsets.

Per the study methods: For the immunoSEQ data, sequences were junction-only without quality scores, so filtering differed. Clones were sequenced by immunoSEQ multiplex PCR, and TCRdb holds only the in-frame ones, with some missing. V, J and clone size derive from that table, while D and trimming were established from the DNA sequence. The sample has about 2.4 million clones, roughly 93% seen once. This CDR3 is built from 12 residues. CDR1 and CDR2 from the germline V gene are SNHLY and FYNNEI. V dropped 8 bases and J dropped 3 bases, with 10 bases sitting between them. About this clone itself: The antigen remains undetermined.

The rearrangement links TRBV2 to TRBJ1-2; D is ambiguous. The TCR comes from a man between 18 and 29 years old in good health. Some clones in this sample may be carry-over from other donors' samples. Specimen: naive CD4+ T cells from PBMCs. Subset in this sample: CD45RA+ positively selected. CDR3 sequence reads: CASRQDDYGYTF. The CDR3 bases are TGTGCCAGCCGGCAGGATGACTATGGCTACACCTTC.